This T cell receptor (beta chain) was documented in a study of T-cell memory formation after mild COVID-19. Study background: TCR clusters were mostly donor specific. Regarding the study as a whole: Contracting CD4+ clones lay largely in CM and EM, with CD8+ ones residing in EMRA. Proof of SARS-CoV-2 specificity was absent for the second-wave clones that crested on day 37.

Trimming cost V 4 bases and J 4 bases, with 16 bases left between them. Germline-derived CDR1 and CDR2 are LGHNA and YSLEER. The CDR3 sequence is 15 residues long. This clonotype has more than one count but fewer than ten. What it recognizes is unknown. The 5'RACE method, run with constant-segment primers, produced TCR alpha and TCR beta cDNA libraries (carrying sample barcodes and UMIs). A single record per CDR3 protein comes from TCRdb applying MiXCR to the 5' RACE reads. The sample has roughly 130,000 distinct CDR3 sequences, 15% to 20% seen once. The receptor was derived from a man younger than 35 who had mild COVID-19 (a few samples of this study predate the infection). Cell type and time point are not known. The chain couples TRBV4-3 to TRBJ1-2; D is ambiguous. The sequencing sample was made of PBMCs or a T cell subset sorted from them (not recorded which). CDR3 residues: CASSLSPTDPYGYTF. Written as DNA, the CDR3 is TGCGCCAGCAGCCTATCCCCGACGGATCCCTATGGCTACACCTTC.